One and the same sample provided the 16 T cell receptor beta chains below, sequenced in a study of CD8 T cells in ankylosing spondylitis. Study outcomes and limitations: What seemed typical of ankylosing spondylitis blood was a TCR beta motif built from fewer than ten highly homologous variants.

TCRdb processed the 5' RACE reads anew with MiXCR; each CDR3 protein has one entry. The sample yields approximately 400,000 distinct CDR3 sequences, approximately 17% seen once. Antigen specificity for these receptors is unknown. Sequenced: blood, either unsorted or a sorted T cell fraction (not recorded which). The receptors were sampled from a male donor with ankylosing spondylitis.

There are a few counts of this clonotype. The chain employs TRBV5-1 and TRBJ1-2; 7 bases agree with TRBD1. Looked up from germline, CDR1 is SGHRS and CDR2 is YFSETQ. V dropped 4 bases and J dropped 0; count of bases not matched to a gene: 9. The CDR3 covers 16 residues. In DNA form, the CDR3 reads TGCGCCAGCAGCCTAACGGACAGGCCTCCTAACTATGGCTACACCTTC. Translated, it gives CASSLTDRPPNYGYTF.

This clonotype was found many times. The chain links TRBV29-1 to TRBJ2-2, with 7 positions matching TRBD2. Trimming cost V 7 bases and J 6 bases; bases outside gene matches: 8. The CDR3 covers 13 residues. Per germline, CDR1 SQVTM and CDR2 ANQGSEA. Here the CDR3 DNA reads TGCAGCGCTAGGCGGCGGGAGCCCGGGGAGCTGTTTTTT. Translation: CSARRREPGELFF.

This clonotype has only a few counts. V gene TRBV6-2 or TRBV6-3 combines with J gene TRBJ1-2; 8 bases fit TRBD1. This CDR3 has 16 amino acids. Germline CDR1 MNHEY, CDR2 SVGEGT. The V and J ends lost 5 bases and 5 bases, in that order; junction bases with no gene match: 13. The CDR3 nucleotides are TGTGCCAGCAGTCCCATACTCGGACAGGGTTATTATGGCTACACCTTC. Amino acid sequence: CASSPILGQGYYGYTF.

This clonotype showed up just a few times. The chain is built from TRBV24-1 and TRBJ2-1, with D possibly being TRBD2 (6 bases). Trimming took 5 bases from V and 8 from J, leaving 15 bases between them. Germline V gives CDR1 KGHDR, CDR2 SFDVKD. The CDR3 covers 14 residues. The CDR3: CATSAAGPHHEQFF. CDR3 bases: TGTGCCACCAGTGCGGCGGGGCCCCACCATGAGCAGTTCTTC.

The DNA for the CDR3 is TGCAGTGCTCCAATCCGGGGGTTGAACACTGAAGCTTTCTTT. Translating it yields CSAPIRGLNTEAFF. This rearrangement joins TRBV20-1 to TRBJ1-1; D perhaps matches TRBD1 (5 bases). CDR3 length: 14 residues. Trimming took off 5 bases at V and 0 bases at J, with 13 bases between the two ends. Germline V gene sequence: CDR1 DFQATT, CDR2 SNEGSKA (reference sequence).

The chain links TRBV20-1 to TRBJ2-5, with TRBD2 identical over 9 bases. Germline loops: CDR1 DFQATT, CDR2 SNEGSKA (reference sequence). Unmatched junction bases numbered 9, after V lost 1 base and J lost 6 bases. The CDR3 consists of 15 residues. The CDR3 protein is CSARGDSGGHQTQYF. For the CDR3, the DNA is TGCAGTGCTAGAGGTGATAGCGGGGGCCATCAGACCCAGTACTTC.

This clonotype has just a few counts. The J gene is TRBJ2-7, the V gene TRBV6-5; 7 positions agree with TRBD1. V lost 6 bases to trimming and J lost 4 bases; unmatched junction nucleotides: 12. The germline gives CDR1 MNHEY, CDR2 SVGAGI. The CDR3 spans 15 residues. CDR3 sequence (DNA): TGTGCCAGCAGCTATACAGAAAGGGGGCTTTACGAGCAGTACTTC. It codes for CASSYTERGLYEQYF.

This clonotype was detected ten times or more. The V gene is TRBV6-1, the J gene TRBJ1-1, with D possibly TRBD1 on 5 matching bases. Germline V lookup: CDR1 MNHNS, CDR2 SASEGT. V was trimmed by 8 bases and J by 4 bases, leaving 11 bases between them. The CDR3 extends over 12 amino acids. The CDR3 here is CASLQVFTEAFF. The CDR3 nucleotides read TGTGCCAGCCTACAGGTGTTCACTGAAGCTTTCTTT.

This clonotype occurred a few times. V usage is TRBV3-1 and J usage is TRBJ2-3, with TRBD2 identical over 8 bases. CDR3 length: 16 residues. CDR1 is LGHDT, CDR2 YNNKEL, per germline (reference sequence). Trimming at V came to 5 bases and at J to 2 bases, leaving 9 bases not matched to a gene. The CDR3 region is CASSTKSGGDTDTQYF. The CDR3 nucleotides are TGTGCCAGCAGCACTAAAAGCGGGGGAGACACAGATACGCAGTATTTT.

This clonotype showed up just a few times. The DNA of the CDR3 is TGCAGTGCGTACAGGGGGCGCGACTATGGCTACACCTTC. Translating gives CSAYRGRDYGYTF. The rearrangement links TRBV20-1 to TRBJ1-2, with 9 bases lining up with TRBD1. V lost 6 bases, J lost 3 bases, and 5 bases stayed unmatched. The CDR3 totals 13 residues. Germline V gene sequence: CDR1 DFQATT, CDR2 SNEGSKA (reference sequence).

This clonotype was seen many times. This chain links TRBV7-2 with TRBJ1-1; D is uncertain. Germline CDR1 reads SGHTA; CDR2 reads FQGNSA. The CDR3 is made up of 14 amino acids. The V gene lost 1 base and the J gene lost 1 base, with 7 bases spanning the gap. The CDR3: CASSLDPGNTEAFF. The CDR3 coding sequence is TGTGCCAGCAGCTTAGACCCAGGGAACACTGAAGCTTTCTTT.

This chain uses TRBV20-1 with TRBJ2-7; TRBD2 matches at 14 bases. CDR1 DFQATT and CDR2 SNEGSKA come from the germline V gene (reference sequence). This CDR3 has 18 amino acids. The V segment lost 3 bases and the J segment 5 bases; nucleotides outside the gene matches: 15. CDR3 amino acids: CSASEPRTSGRNLHEQYF. Written as DNA, the CDR3 is TGCAGTGCTAGTGAACCTAGGACTAGCGGGAGGAATCTCCACGAGCAGTACTTC.

The chain recombines TRBV20-1 with TRBJ2-5; TRBD2 matches at 10 bases. V was pared by 3 bases and J by 5 bases, with 3 bases of the junction left unmatched. The CDR3 is 13 amino acids. Germline CDR1 and CDR2: DFQATT and SNEGSKA (reference sequence). CDR3 loop: CSASLSGRETQYF. The DNA of the CDR3 is TGCAGTGCTAGTCTTAGCGGGAGGGAGACCCAGTACTTC.

This clonotype was seen repeatedly, ten times or more. The V gene is TRBV4-2, the J gene TRBJ2-1, with D perhaps TRBD2 (5 bases). The germline V gene has CDR1 LGHNA and CDR2 YNFKEQ. CDR3 length: 12 amino acids. V lost 3 bases, J lost 6 bases, and 6 bases lay in between. CDR3 coding DNA: TGTGCCAGCAGCCAGGACTCCAATGAGCAGTTCTTC. This codes for CASSQDSNEQFF.

This clonotype was observed many times. The chain has TRBV11-2 and TRBJ2-3, with 13 bases lining up with TRBD2. After removal of 3 bases from V and 7 bases from J, the junction contained 10 bases not matched to a gene. Germline V lookup: CDR1 SGHAT, CDR2 FQNNGV. The CDR3 length is 17 residues. The chain's CDR3 is CASSFSRTSGGDYTQYF. The CDR3 DNA sequence: TGTGCCAGCAGCTTCTCCCGGACTAGCGGGGGAGACTATACGCAGTATTTT.

In its sample, this clonotype was seen a few times. This sequence joins TRBV27 and TRBJ1-5, with D possibly being TRBD1 (5 bases). Germline V CDR1 and CDR2: MNHEY, SMNVEV (reference sequence). V dropped 0 bases and J dropped 8 bases, with 20 bases sitting between them. CDR3 length: 17 residues. For the CDR3, the DNA is TGTGCCAGCAGTTTATCCTCCGGGACTCTTAGAGGAGAGCCCCAGCATTTT. Translating gives CASSLSSGTLRGEPQHF.